This T cell receptor beta chain stems from a study of blood T cell repertoires in COVID-19. Study context: Material from acute and convalescent COVID-19 was sourced from the United States, Italy and Spain. Nucleic acid was either cDNA or gDNA, and it came from T cells, B-cell-depleted T cells, or PBMCs.

As processed by the authors: Reference gene primers were amplified, and this amplification served to estimate nucleated cell counts. The protocol was immunoSEQ multiplex PCR, while the TCRdb copy is restricted to in-frame clones and leaves out a portion. The DNA gave D and trimming, while V, J and clone size come from that table. The profile covers about 180,000 clones, with roughly nine tenths appearing a single time and 2% to 2.5% taken by the ten largest. Categorization into cohorts depended on clinical history that participants reported. Sequenced input: PBMCs or T cells enriched from blood (not recorded which). This TCR was recovered from a middle-aged woman with acute COVID-19.

The CDR3 here is CAIRRQGQGETYEQYF. The CDR3 DNA reads as TGTGCCATCAGACGACAAGGACAGGGGGAGACCTACGAGCAGTACTTC. The chain has TRBV10-3 and TRBJ2-7; the match to TRBD1 covers 10 bases. Germline trimming cut 6 bases from V and 2 bases from J; bases unmatched to any gene: 10. Germline V gene sequence: CDR1 ENHRY, CDR2 SYGVKD. The CDR3 is made up of 16 amino acids.